This T cell receptor (beta chain) was recorded in a study of T cell changes during pregnancy in multiple sclerosis. Sequencing was performed with immunoSEQ multiplex PCR; in TCRdb, only in-frame clones are kept and a portion is missing. The data show 45,000 to 55,000 clones, 80% to 90% seen once. Germline V gene data show CDR1 as SNHLY and CDR2 as FYNNEI. V was clipped by 4 bases and J by 2 bases; unmatched bases: 6. The CDR3 has 15 amino acids. This TCR came from a female donor with multiple sclerosis, enrolled in a pregnancy study. The sequenced sample was CD4+ T cells from peripheral blood mononuclear cells, obtained in the second trimester of pregnancy. The J gene is TRBJ2-3, the V gene TRBV2; TRBD2 aligns across 7 bases. CDR3 nucleotide sequence: TGTGCCAGCAGTGGGGCTAGCGGACCCACAGATACGCAGTATTTT. Translated: CASSGASGPTDTQYF.